This TCR beta chain was identified in a study of T cells of healthy individuals. One entry per CDR3 protein results from TCRdb running MiXCR on the 5' RACE reads. The sample yields about 53,000 distinct CDR3 sequences, over 12% seen once. This clonotype has more than one count but fewer than ten. This CDR3 has 18 amino acids. V was clipped by 0 bases and J by 0 bases, with 15 bases between them. Germline V gives CDR1 LGHNA, CDR2 YSLEER. This sequence originates from a human donor in good health. The chain joins TRBV4-3 to TRBJ2-1, with unresolved D. For the CDR3, the DNA is TGCGCCAGCAGCCAAGATTTGTCGCGCCTGAGCTCCTACAATGAGCAGTTCTTC. Translated: CASSQDLSRLSSYNEQFF.